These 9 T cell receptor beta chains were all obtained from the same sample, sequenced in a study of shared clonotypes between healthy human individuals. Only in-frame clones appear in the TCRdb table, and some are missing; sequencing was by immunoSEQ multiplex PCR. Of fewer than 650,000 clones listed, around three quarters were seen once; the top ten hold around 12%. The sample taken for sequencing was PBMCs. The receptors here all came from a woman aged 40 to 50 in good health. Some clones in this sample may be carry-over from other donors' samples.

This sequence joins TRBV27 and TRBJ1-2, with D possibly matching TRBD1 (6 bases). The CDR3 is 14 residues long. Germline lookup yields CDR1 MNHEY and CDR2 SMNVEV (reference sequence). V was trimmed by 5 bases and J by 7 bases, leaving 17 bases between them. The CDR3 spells CASSRDTGLGGYTF. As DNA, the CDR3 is TGTGCCAGCAGTCGGGACACAGGACTTGGTGGCTACACCTTC.

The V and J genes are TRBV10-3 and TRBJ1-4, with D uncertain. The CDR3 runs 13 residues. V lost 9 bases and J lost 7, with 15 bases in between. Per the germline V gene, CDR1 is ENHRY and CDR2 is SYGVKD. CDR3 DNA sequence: TGTGCCATAGGTCGTGTACTAGGTGAAAAACTGTTTTTT. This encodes CAIGRVLGEKLFF.

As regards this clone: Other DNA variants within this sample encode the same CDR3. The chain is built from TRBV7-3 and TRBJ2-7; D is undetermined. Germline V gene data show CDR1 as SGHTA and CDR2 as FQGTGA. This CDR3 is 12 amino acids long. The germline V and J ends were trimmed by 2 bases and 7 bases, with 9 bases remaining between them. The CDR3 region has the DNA TGTGCCAGCAGCTTAGGAACTGGGGAGCAGTACTTC. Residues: CASSLGTGEQYF.

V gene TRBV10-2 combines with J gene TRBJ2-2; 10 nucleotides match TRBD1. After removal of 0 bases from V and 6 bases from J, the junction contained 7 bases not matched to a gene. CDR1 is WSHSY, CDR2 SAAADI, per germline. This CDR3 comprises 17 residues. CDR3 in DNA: TGCGCCAGCAGTGAGTCGCCGGGACAGGGGCCCGCCGGGGAGCTGTTTTTT. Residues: CASSESPGQGPAGELFF.

In nucleotides, the CDR3 is TGCGCCAGCAGCCAAGAGGGGACAGGGGTCGGAGAGCAGTACTTC. Translating it yields CASSQEGTGVGEQYF. The chain combines TRBV4-1 with TRBJ2-7, with 10 bases that match TRBD1. With 0 bases clipped from V and 7 bases from J, the junction kept 6 bases outside the gene matches. Germline values: CDR1 MGHRA, CDR2 YSYEKL. The CDR3 is made up of 15 amino acids.

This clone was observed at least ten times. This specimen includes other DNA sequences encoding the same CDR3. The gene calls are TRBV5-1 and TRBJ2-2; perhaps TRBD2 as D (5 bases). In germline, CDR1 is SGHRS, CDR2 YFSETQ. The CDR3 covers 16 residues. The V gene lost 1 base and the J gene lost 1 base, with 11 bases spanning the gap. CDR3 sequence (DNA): TGCGCCAGCAGCTTGAGGGCTAGCAGGAACACCGGGGAGCTGTTTTTT. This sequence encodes CASSLRASRNTGELFF. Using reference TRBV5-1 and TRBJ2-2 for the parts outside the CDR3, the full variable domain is KAGVTQTPRYLIKTRGQQVTLSCSPISGHRSVSWYQQTPGQGLQFLFEYFSETQRNKGNFPGRFSGRQFSNSRSEMNVSTLELGDSALYLCASSLRASRNTGELFFGEGSRLTVL.

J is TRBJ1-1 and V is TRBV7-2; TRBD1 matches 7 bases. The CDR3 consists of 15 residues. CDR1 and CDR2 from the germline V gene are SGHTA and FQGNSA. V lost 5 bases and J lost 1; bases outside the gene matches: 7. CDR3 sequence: CASSRPGQRNTEAFF. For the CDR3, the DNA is TGTGCCAGCAGCCGACCGGGACAGAGGAACACTGAAGCTTTCTTT.

Written as DNA, the CDR3 is TGTGCCAGCAGCCAAGTAGGGGGCTGGGACGAGCAGTACTTC. This gives the protein CASSQVGGWDEQYF. This chain connects TRBV14 to TRBJ2-7; 7 bases are shared with TRBD1. Germline V gives CDR1 SGHDN, CDR2 FVKESK. Trimming at V came to 1 base and at J to 5 bases, leaving 5 bases not matched to a gene. This CDR3 is built from 14 residues.

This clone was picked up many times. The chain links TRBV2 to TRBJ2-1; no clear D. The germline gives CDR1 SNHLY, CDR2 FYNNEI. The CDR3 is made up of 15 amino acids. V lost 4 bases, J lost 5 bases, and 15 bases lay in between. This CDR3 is CASSGWYSDHNEQFF. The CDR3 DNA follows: TGTGCCAGCAGTGGCTGGTATTCTGACCACAATGAGCAGTTCTTC.